One T cell receptor beta chain is described in this entry. The data belong to a study of cytomegalovirus exposure and HLA in healthy donors. Germline CDR1 and CDR2: SGHRS and YFSETQ. This CDR3 comprises 14 residues. Between the trimmed V and J ends, which lost 1 base and 1 base, there was a span of 7 bases. The PCR ran on 60 Vbeta and 13 Jbeta primers. Data came from immunoSEQ multiplex PCR; TCRdb stores just in-frame clones and leaves some out. This table holds over 110,000 clones, approximately 80% found once. The TCR sequence derives from a woman in her thirties or forties in good health and CMV-seropositive. The J gene is TRBJ2-3, the V gene TRBV5-1; D unclear. Sequencing used PBMCs. As DNA, the CDR3 is TGCGCCAGCAGCTTGCTCCGGGGCACAGATACGCAGTATTTT. Translated, it gives CASSLLRGTDTQYF.